One sample yielded the 8 T cell receptor beta chains listed below, sequenced in a study of shared T cell receptors in the human thymus. Clones were sequenced by immunoSEQ multiplex PCR, and TCRdb holds only the in-frame ones, with some missing. The table includes about 730,000 clones, 70% to 90% detected once. Another study also made use of these data, one on human thymus T cells.

Input material: thymocytes. All receptors derive from a girl under two years old with a congenital heart defect.

The chain joins TRBV7-8 to TRBJ2-4, with TRBD1 as a possible D gene (6 bases). Trimming took 1 base from V and 5 from J, leaving 24 bases between them. This CDR3 has 19 amino acids. Germline CDR1 SGHVS, CDR2 FQNEAQ. CDR3 in DNA: TGTGCCAGCAGCTTAGTATCGCACAGGGAAAGGAATGGGGAAAACATTCAGTACTTC. Amino acid sequence: CASSLVSHRERNGENIQYF.

The rearrangement joins TRBV5-6 to TRBJ1-1; 8 nucleotides align to TRBD1. The length of the CDR3 is 17 residues. V trimming: 2 bases; J trimming: 1 base; junction bases outside the gene matches: 10. The germline V gene encodes CDR1 SGHDT and CDR2 YYEEEE. The CDR3 nucleotides are TGTGCCAGCAGCTTCTTGTCAGGGGGCGATTCGAACACTGAAGCTTTCTTT. The encoded protein is CASSFLSGGDSNTEAFF.

V and J are TRBV5-1 and TRBJ1-5; 7 nucleotides line up with TRBD1. Germline-derived CDR1 and CDR2 are SGHRS and YFSETQ. The CDR3 contains 13 residues. The ends lost 4 bases at V and 5 bases at J; junction bases unmatched: 3. Here the CDR3 DNA reads TGCGCCAGCAGCCCTGACAGGGATCAGCCCCAGCATTTT. Protein: CASSPDRDQPQHF.

This sequence joins TRBV6-1 and TRBJ2-7; TRBD2 matches at 10 bases. Germline trimming cut 7 bases from V and 2 bases from J; bases unmatched to any gene: 5. The CDR3 sequence is 14 residues long. Germline CDR1 is MNHNS and CDR2 is SASEGT. For the CDR3, the DNA is TGTGCCAGCACCGGGACTAGCGATCCCTACGAGCAGTACTTC. As protein: CASTGTSDPYEQYF.

This sequence joins TRBV9 and TRBJ1-3; 11 bases agree with TRBD1. The CDR3 consists of 16 residues. The V and J ends lost 0 bases and 5 bases, in that order; junction bases with no gene match: 4. Germline V lookup: CDR1 SGDLS, CDR2 YYNGEE. CDR3 residues: CASSVGDRGERNTIYF. DNA for the CDR3: TGTGCCAGCAGCGTAGGGGACAGGGGGGAAAGAAACACCATATATTTT.

The chain carries TRBV18 and TRBJ1-1; no reliable D call. V was pared by 6 bases and J by 4 bases, with 15 bases between. The CDR3 runs 14 residues. Germline-derived CDR1 and CDR2 are KGHSH and LQKENI. CDR3 loop: CASSPLGSTTEAFF. The CDR3 coding sequence is TGTGCCAGCTCTCCTTTGGGCAGTACCACTGAAGCTTTCTTT.

The chain couples TRBV5-1 to TRBJ2-7, with 8 bases matching TRBD1. V shed 4 bases and J 7 bases; nucleotides not matched to a gene: 19. The CDR3 has 17 residues. Per germline, CDR1 SGHRS and CDR2 YFSETQ. CDR3 sequence reads: CASSPAADRAVVREQYF. CDR3 in DNA: TGCGCCAGCAGCCCCGCCGCGGACAGGGCGGTCGTTAGGGAGCAGTACTTC.

This sequence joins TRBV7-9 and TRBJ1-2; TRBD1 matches at 8 bases. V dropped 7 bases and J dropped 5; count of bases not matched to a gene: 3. The CDR3 consists of 12 residues. Germline CDR1 is SEHNR and CDR2 is FQNEAQ (reference sequence). In DNA, the CDR3 is TGTGCCAGCACCAGGGGGCTTTATGGCTACACCTTC. Translating it yields CASTRGLYGYTF.